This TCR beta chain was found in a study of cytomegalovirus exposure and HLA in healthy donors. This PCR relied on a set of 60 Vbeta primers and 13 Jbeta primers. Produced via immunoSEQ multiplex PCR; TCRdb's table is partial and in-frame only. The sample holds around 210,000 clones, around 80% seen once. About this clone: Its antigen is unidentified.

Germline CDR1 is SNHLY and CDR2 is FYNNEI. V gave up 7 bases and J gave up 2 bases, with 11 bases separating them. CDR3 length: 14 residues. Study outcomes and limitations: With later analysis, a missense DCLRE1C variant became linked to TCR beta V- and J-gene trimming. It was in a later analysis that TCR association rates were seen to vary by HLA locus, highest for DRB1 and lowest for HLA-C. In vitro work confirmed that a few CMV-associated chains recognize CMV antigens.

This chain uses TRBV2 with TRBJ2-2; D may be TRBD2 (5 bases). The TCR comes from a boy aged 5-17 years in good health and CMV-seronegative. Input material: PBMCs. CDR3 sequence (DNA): TGTGCCAGCAACCACGGACTTAACACCGGGGAGCTGTTTTTT. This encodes CASNHGLNTGELFF.